The 22 T cell receptor beta chains below come from one sample, sequenced in a study of blood T cells in healthy people across ages. A second PCR, run for roughly 7 to 11 cycles, used a sample-barcoded 5' primer plus a J-beta primer mix. TCRdb reprocessed the 5' RACE reads with MiXCR, giving one entry per CDR3 protein. The sample records 850,000 to 1,000,000 distinct CDR3 sequences, under 50% being singletons. Material for sequencing was blood. All receptors come from a man between 25 and 39 years old in good health.

The rearrangement uses TRBV7-2 and TRBJ2-3, with a tentative D call TRBD2 (6 bases). There are 15 residues in the CDR3. Deletions cut 5 bases from V and 8 bases from J, with 20 bases between. Germline CDR1 SGHTA, CDR2 FQGNSA. CDR3 residues: CASSERLVDTGTQYF. CDR3 in DNA: TGTGCCAGCAGCGAAAGACTAGTCGATACGGGTACGCAGTATTTT.

The chain uses TRBV7-9 and TRBJ2-7, with TRBD1 as a possible D gene (6 bases). Germline V gene lookup returns CDR1 SEHNR and CDR2 FQNEAQ (reference sequence). Trimming took 0 bases from V and 3 from J, leaving 12 bases between them. CDR3 size: 15 residues. This CDR3 reads CASSLAQGVFYEQYF. As DNA, the CDR3 is TGTGCCAGCAGCTTAGCACAGGGTGTTTTCTACGAGCAGTACTTC.

This sequence joins TRBV6-5 and TRBJ2-7; TRBD2 is a possible D gene (5 bases). Germline V gene lookup returns CDR1 MNHEY and CDR2 SVGAGI. With 6 bases removed from V and 5 bases from J, the gap between germline ends came to 20 bases. The CDR3 consists of 15 residues. The CDR3 coding sequence is TGTGCCAGCAGCTCCAGACTCATTTCGGGAAACGAGCAGTACTTC. Its translation: CASSSRLISGNEQYF.

This clonotype was found many times. The CDR3 spells CASSLAVLAKNIQYF. The CDR3 bases are TGTGCCAGCAGTTTGGCGGTACTAGCCAAAAACATTCAGTACTTC. V is TRBV12-3 or TRBV12-4 and J is TRBJ2-4; D is uncertain. V was clipped by 3 bases and J by 0 bases, with 9 bases between them. The length of the CDR3 is 15 residues.

This clonotype was seen a single time. The genes are TRBV28 and TRBJ1-5; D remains unclear. V shed 6 bases and J shed 7 bases, with 13 bases lying between them. This CDR3 has 13 residues. The germline V gene encodes CDR1 MDHEN and CDR2 SYDVKM. DNA of the CDR3: TGTGCCAGCAGCGGGAGCCTAGGGCAGCCCCAGCATTTT. Translation gives CASSGSLGQPQHF.

This rearrangement joins TRBV30 to TRBJ1-5, with 10 bases matching TRBD1. The junction had 6 bases not matched to a gene; V was cut back by 5 bases and J by 8 bases. CDR3 size: 13 residues. Germline V gene sequence: CDR1 GTSNPN, CDR2 SVGIG (reference sequence). The CDR3 DNA reads as TGTGCCTGGCACCGGACAGGGGGTGAGCCCCAGCATTTT. This translates into CAWHRTGGEPQHF.

This clonotype appeared many times. The chain recombines TRBV27 with TRBJ2-7, with unresolved D. V was pared by 5 bases and J by 0 bases, with 8 bases between. The CDR3 is 13 amino acids. Germline CDR1 MNHEY, CDR2 SMNVEV (reference sequence). CDR3 residues: CASSPRSSYEQYF. CDR3 bases: TGTGCCAGCAGTCCCAGGAGCTCCTACGAGCAGTACTTC.

The chain carries TRBV29-1 and TRBJ1-1, with TRBD1 as a possible D gene (6 bases). The V end lost 4 bases, the J end lost 6 bases, and 9 bases lay between the germline ends. Germline V gene lookup returns CDR1 SQVTM and CDR2 ANQGSEA. This CDR3 has 11 amino acids. CDR3 coding DNA: TGCAGCGTTGCGACAGGCGCTGAAGCTTTCTTT. It translates to CSVATGAEAFF.

The chain joins TRBV2 to TRBJ1-5; 7 bases line up with TRBD1. CDR1 is SNHLY, CDR2 FYNNEI, per germline. The ends lost 6 bases at V and 3 bases at J; junction bases unmatched: 5. The CDR3 has 14 amino acids. CDR3 protein: CASREGAFNQPQHF. The CDR3 DNA sequence: TGTGCCAGCAGAGAGGGGGCTTTCAATCAGCCCCAGCATTTT.

This clonotype occurred a few times. The chain joins TRBV2 to TRBJ2-1; 7 bases are a match to TRBD1. Germline assignment: CDR1 SNHLY and CDR2 FYNNEI. With 7 bases clipped from V and 5 bases from J, the junction kept 11 bases outside the gene matches. The CDR3 totals 15 residues. This CDR3 is CASITDRVVNNEQFF. CDR3 in DNA: TGTGCCAGCATCACCGACAGGGTCGTCAACAATGAGCAGTTCTTC. The full variable domain, its missing parts supplied by reference TRBV2 and TRBJ2-1, is EPEVTQTPSHQVTQMGQEVILRCVPISNHLYFYWYRQILGQKVEFLVSFYNNEISEKSEIFDDQFSVERPDGSNFTLKIRSTKLEDSAMYFCASITDRVVNNEQFFGPGTRLTVL.

A word on this clonotype: This sequence may be a read error, since a much larger clone differs from it by one base. The CDR3 DNA is TGTGCCAGCAGTAGAATGGGGGCAGATACGCAGTATTTT. Protein sequence: CASSRMGADTQYF. This sequence joins TRBV12-3 or TRBV12-4 and TRBJ2-3; D may be TRBD1 or TRBD2 (5 bases each). Trimming pared 5 bases from V and 4 bases from J, leaving 10 bases between. CDR3 length: 13 residues.

This sequence joins TRBV6-2 or TRBV6-3 and TRBJ2-7; D tentatively reads TRBD1 or TRBD2 (6 bases each). The V gene lost 5 bases and the J gene lost 1 base, with 15 bases spanning the gap. The CDR3 length is 15 residues. The germline V gene encodes CDR1 MNHEY and CDR2 SVGEGT. CDR3 in DNA: TGTGCCAGCAGTAGCCCCCGAGGGGGGTCCTACGAGCAGTACTTC. Amino acid sequence: CASSSPRGGSYEQYF.

The chain combines TRBV7-9 with TRBJ1-1, with 7 bases that match TRBD1. The CDR3 totals 15 residues. J was trimmed by 4 bases and V by 0 bases; bases with no gene match: 5. Germline V gene data show CDR1 as SEHNR and CDR2 as FQNEAQ (reference sequence). The CDR3 here is CASSLATGTATEAFF. The CDR3 nucleotides are TGTGCCAGCAGCTTAGCCACCGGGACAGCCACTGAAGCTTTCTTT.

The V call is TRBV4-2, the J call TRBJ2-5; perhaps TRBD1 as D (5 bases). The J call may not be correct, given that the DNA end is closer to TRBJ2-4. Germline loops: CDR1 LGHNA, CDR2 YNFKEQ. The CDR3 loop spans 15 amino acids. This CDR3 is CASSQSGAVGNIQYF. As DNA, the CDR3 is TGTGCCAGCAGCCAAAGTGGGGCAGTAGGTAACATTCAGTACTTC.

V and J are TRBV6-6 and TRBJ1-4; 7 bases agree with TRBD1. J gave up 8 bases and V 6 bases, and 6 bases lay outside the gene matches. CDR1 is MNHNY, CDR2 SVGAGI, per germline (reference sequence). This CDR3 has 13 residues. The CDR3: CASRRDSGEKLFF. For the CDR3, the DNA is TGTGCCAGCAGACGGGACAGTGGGGAAAAACTGTTTTTT.

This clonotype was detected a few times. The chain carries TRBV20-1 and TRBJ2-1; the D is unclear. The V and J ends lost 6 bases and 5 bases respectively, with 11 bases between them. Germline CDR1 reads DFQATT; CDR2 reads SNEGSKA (reference sequence). The CDR3 covers 12 residues. The CDR3 DNA is TGCAGTGCCACCCGAGACCACAATGAGCAGTTCTTC. This encodes CSATRDHNEQFF.

In DNA form, the CDR3 reads TGTGCCAGCAGCCGAGAAGCTTCCTTCTCCTACGAGCAGTACTTC. It codes for CASSREASFSYEQYF. The rearrangement uses TRBV4-2 and TRBJ2-7, with D hard to call. V gave up 4 bases and J gave up 0 bases, with 13 bases separating them. CDR1 LGHNA and CDR2 YNFKEQ come from the germline V gene. This CDR3 contains 15 residues.

The chain is built from TRBV12-3 or TRBV12-4 and TRBJ1-3; no reliable D call. Trimming took 3 bases from V and 4 from J, leaving 10 bases between them. CDR3 length: 14 residues. The CDR3 DNA is TGTGCCAGCAGTTTCTCATCTTCCGGAAACACCATATATTTT. Its protein product is CASSFSSSGNTIYF.

V and J are TRBV20-1 and TRBJ2-7; TRBD2 is a possible D gene (6 bases). The J call is in doubt because the DNA end fits TRBJ2-5 better. Germline V gene data show CDR1 as DFQATT and CDR2 as SNEGSKA (reference sequence). The CDR3 is made up of 12 amino acids. The CDR3 reads CSATGDGETQYF. The CDR3 region has the DNA TGCAGTGCTACGGGGGACGGAGAGACCCAGTACTTC.

J is TRBJ2-1 and V is TRBV5-1, with D hard to call. V lost 0 bases, J lost 4 bases, and 14 bases lay in between. CDR1 is SGHRS and CDR2 is YFSETQ in the germline V gene. CDR3 length equals 16 residues. CDR3 DNA: TGCGCCAGCAGCTTGGAGGCAATAGCAACGTACAATGAGCAGTTCTTC. It encodes CASSLEAIATYNEQFF.

The rearrangement links TRBV20-1 to TRBJ1-2; tentative D call: TRBD1 (6 bases). CDR1 is DFQATT, CDR2 SNEGSKA, per germline (reference sequence). This CDR3 has 13 amino acids. V was pared by 5 bases and J by 4 bases, with 14 bases between. The CDR3 loop is CSARTGGGYGYTF. CDR3 bases: TGCAGTGCTCGAACGGGGGGCGGCTATGGCTACACCTTC.

This clonotype was counted a few times. The chain recombines TRBV7-9 with TRBJ2-1; 9 bases align to TRBD2. The germline V gene encodes CDR1 SEHNR and CDR2 FQNEAQ (reference sequence). V dropped 2 bases and J dropped 6; count of bases not matched to a gene: 5. The CDR3 length is 15 residues. DNA for the CDR3: TGTGCCAGCAGCTTAAGGCTAGCGGGGCTCAATGAGCAGTTCTTC. This sequence encodes CASSLRLAGLNEQFF.